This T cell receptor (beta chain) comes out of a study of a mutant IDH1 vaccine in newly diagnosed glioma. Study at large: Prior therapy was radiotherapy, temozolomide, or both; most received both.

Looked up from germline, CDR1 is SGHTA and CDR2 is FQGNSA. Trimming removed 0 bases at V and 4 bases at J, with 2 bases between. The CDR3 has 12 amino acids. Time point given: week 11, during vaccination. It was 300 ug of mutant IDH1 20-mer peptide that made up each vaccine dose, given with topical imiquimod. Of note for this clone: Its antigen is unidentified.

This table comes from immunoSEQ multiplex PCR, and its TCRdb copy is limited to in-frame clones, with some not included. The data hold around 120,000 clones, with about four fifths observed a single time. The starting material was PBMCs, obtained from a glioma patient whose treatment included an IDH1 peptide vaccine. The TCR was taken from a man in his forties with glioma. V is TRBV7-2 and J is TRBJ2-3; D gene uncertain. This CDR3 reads CASSLAPDTQYF. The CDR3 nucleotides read TGTGCCAGCAGCTTAGCGCCAGATACGCAGTATTTT.